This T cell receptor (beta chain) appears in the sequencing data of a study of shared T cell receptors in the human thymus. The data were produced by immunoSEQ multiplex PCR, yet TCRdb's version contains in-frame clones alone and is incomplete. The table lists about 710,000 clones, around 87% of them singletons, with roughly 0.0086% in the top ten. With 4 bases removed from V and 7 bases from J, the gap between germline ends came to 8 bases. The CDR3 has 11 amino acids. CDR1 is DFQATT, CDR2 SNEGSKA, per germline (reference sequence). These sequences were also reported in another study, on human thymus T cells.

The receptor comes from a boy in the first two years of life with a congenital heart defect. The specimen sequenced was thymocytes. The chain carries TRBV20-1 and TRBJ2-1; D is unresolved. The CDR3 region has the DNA TGCAGTGCTATCCGGTGGAATGAGCAGTTCTTC. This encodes CSAIRWNEQFF.